These T cell receptor beta chains were read from a single sample in a study of CD8+ T cells in alopecia areata. Repertoires were generated with immunoSEQ multiplex PCR, while TCRdb's copy carries only in-frame clones and drops some. The sample has 90,000 to 130,000 clones; about 60% are singletons. What was sequenced was NKG2D-low CD8+ T cells sorted from blood. The receptors were gathered from a human donor with alopecia areata. CDR3s include the opening cysteine and the closing phenylalanine or tryptophan. The D gene is left open where the match is weak. Only part of the rows carry a size: once, few, many, or a class if the clone is expanded.

size | J | V | D | CDR3 | DNA
few | TRBJ2-1 | TRBV7-3 | NA | CASSLGSSSYNEQFF | TGTGCCAGCAGCTTAGGGAGCAGCTCCTACAATGAGCAGTTCTTC
few | TRBJ2-1 | TRBV4-2 | TRBD2 | CASTPIAGEGYNEQFF | TGTGCCAGCACCCCGATAGCGGGAGAAGGCTACAATGAGCAGTTCTTC
NA | TRBJ1-2 | TRBV5-1 | NA | CASSPAGEAYLDYGYTF | TGCGCCAGCAGCCCCGCGGGAGAGGCCTACTTGGACTATGGCTACACCTTC
NA | TRBJ2-7 | TRBV5-6 | TRBD2 | CASSLAAGGPIYEQYF | TGTGCCAGCAGCTTGGCGGCGGGAGGGCCCATCTACGAGCAGTACTTC
NA | TRBJ2-7 | TRBV15 | TRBD2 | CATRSGTSGYEQYF | TGTGCCACCAGGTCAGGGACTAGCGGATACGAGCAGTACTTC
NA | TRBJ2-1 | TRBV29-1 | NA | CSVRAHNEQFF | TGCAGCGTTCGGGCTCACAATGAGCAGTTCTTC
few | TRBJ1-2 | TRBV9 | NA | CASSVVSSVAADGYTF | TGTGCCAGCAGCGTAGTGAGTTCGGTGGCAGCAGATGGCTACACCTTC
NA | TRBJ2-5 | TRBV15 | TRBD1 | CATLVRGQETQYF | TGTGCCACCCTGGTCAGGGGGCAAGAGACCCAGTACTTC
few | TRBJ1-2 | TRBV29-1 | NA | CSVEDPDNYGYTF | TGCAGCGTTGAAGACCCAGATAACTATGGCTACACCTTC
NA | TRBJ1-5 | TRBV13 | NA | CASSLEDQPQHF | TGTGCCAGCAGCTTAGAGGATCAGCCCCAGCATTTT
NA | TRBJ2-3 | TRBV14 | TRBD2 | CASSQRLALTDTQYF | TGTGCCAGCAGCCAGAGACTAGCGCTCACAGATACGCAGTATTTT
few | TRBJ2-1 | TRBV5-1 | NA | CASSGRLGLYNEQFF | TGCGCCAGCAGCGGGAGATTAGGGTTGTACAATGAGCAGTTCTTC
NA | TRBJ2-3 | TRBV25-1 | TRBD2 | CASRAGTSGRRADTQYF | TGTGCCAGCAGGGCCGGGACTAGCGGGAGACGGGCAGATACGCAGTATTTT
few | TRBJ2-7 | TRBV7-9 | NA | CASSPQTIDEQYF | TGTGCCAGCAGTCCTCAGACTATAGACGAGCAGTACTTC
few | TRBJ2-7 | TRBV28 | NA | CASSTRDRPYEQYF | TGTGCCAGCAGTACGCGGGACAGACCCTACGAGCAGTACTTC